The subject of this entry is one T cell receptor (beta chain). Its antigen remains unknown. This specimen comes from a study of cytomegalovirus exposure and HLA in healthy donors. 13 Jbeta primers and 60 Vbeta primers were used for the PCR. Assay used: immunoSEQ multiplex PCR; TCRdb lists only in-frame clones, some missing. The sample table includes roughly 40,000 clones. CDR1 and CDR2 (germline): SGHRS, YFSETQ. This CDR3 has 12 amino acids. The V gene lost 0 bases and the J gene lost 6 bases, with 7 bases spanning the gap. General observations from the study: As was reported, the HLA-A and HLA-B alleles of most subjects were accurately predicted from TCR beta sequences. Later analysis demonstrated an association between a missense DCLRE1C variant and TCR beta V- and J-gene trimming. Upon later analysis, TCR association rates were observed to vary by HLA locus, being highest for DRB1 and lowest for HLA-C.

Material for sequencing was PBMCs. J is TRBJ2-7 and V is TRBV5-1, with D tentatively TRBD2 (6 bases). The TCR comes from a man between 25 and 39 years old in good health and CMV-seronegative. CDR3 bases: TGCGCCAGCAGCTTGGTCGGGGGCGAGCAGTACTTC. Protein product: CASSLVGGEQYF.